This record concerns one TCR beta chain sequence. What it binds is not known. The sample comes from a study of vaccination effects on CD4 cells after COVID-19. Germline V CDR1 and CDR2: SGHTS, YDEGEE. This CDR3 region has 13 residues. V gave up 2 bases and J gave up 3 bases, with 8 bases separating them. Profiling relied on immunoSEQ multiplex PCR, and the TCRdb table lists in-frame clones only, not all of them. The table includes 20,000 to 25,000 clones, 65% to 75% detected once. Ahead of sequencing, the ViraFEST assay grew antigen-specific CD4+ T cells using viral peptide pools. Following a roughly 11-day culture, CD4+ T cells were purified. Nucleocapsid antibodies were negative in the vaccine recipients, who had never had SARS-CoV-2 infection. Cultures of fewer than 2.5 million PBMC per well contained 10 IU/ml IL-2 plus 10 ug/ml peptides.

The sample here was CD4+ T cells from PBMCs cultured with HCoV-NL63 spike peptides, taken before COVID-19 vaccination. The clonotype comes from a human donor who received a COVID-19 vaccine. The chain carries TRBV5-8 and TRBJ1-2, with D tentatively TRBD1 (5 bases). This chain's CDR3 is CASSFGGHYGYTF. DNA of the CDR3: TGTGCCAGCAGCTTCGGGGGACACTATGGCTACACCTTC. The complete variable domain, with remaining parts taken from reference TRBV5-8 and TRBJ1-2, reads EAGVTQSPTHLIKTRGQQATLRCSPISGHTSVYWYQQALGLGLQFLLWYDEGEERNRGNFPPRFSGRQFPNYSSELNVNALELEDSALYLCASSFGGHYGYTFGSGTRLTVV.